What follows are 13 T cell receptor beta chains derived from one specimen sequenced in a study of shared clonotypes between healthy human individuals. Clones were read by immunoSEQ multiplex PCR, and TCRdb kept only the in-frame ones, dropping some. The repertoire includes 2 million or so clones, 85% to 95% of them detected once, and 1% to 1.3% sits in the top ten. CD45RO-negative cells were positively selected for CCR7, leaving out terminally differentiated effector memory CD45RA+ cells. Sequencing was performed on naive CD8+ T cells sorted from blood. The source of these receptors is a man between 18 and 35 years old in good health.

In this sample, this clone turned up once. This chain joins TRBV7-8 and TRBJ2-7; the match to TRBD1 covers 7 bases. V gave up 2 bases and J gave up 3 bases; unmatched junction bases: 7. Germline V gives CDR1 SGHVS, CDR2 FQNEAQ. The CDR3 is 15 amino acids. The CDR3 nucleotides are TGTGCCAGCAGCTTAAGGGACAGCCAGTACTACGAGCAGTACTTC. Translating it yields CASSLRDSQYYEQYF.

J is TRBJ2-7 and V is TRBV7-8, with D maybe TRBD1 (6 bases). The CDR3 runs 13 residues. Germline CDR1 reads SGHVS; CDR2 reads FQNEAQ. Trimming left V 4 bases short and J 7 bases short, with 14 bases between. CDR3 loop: CASSYGQWTEQYF. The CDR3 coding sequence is TGTGCCAGCAGCTACGGACAGTGGACGGAGCAGTACTTC.

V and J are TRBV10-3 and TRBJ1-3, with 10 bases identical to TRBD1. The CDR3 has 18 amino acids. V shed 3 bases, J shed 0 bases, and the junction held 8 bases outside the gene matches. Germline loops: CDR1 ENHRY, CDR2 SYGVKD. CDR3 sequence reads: CAISDGTGVFASGNTIYF. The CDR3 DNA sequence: TGTGCCATCAGTGACGGGACAGGGGTATTTGCCTCTGGAAACACCATATATTTT.

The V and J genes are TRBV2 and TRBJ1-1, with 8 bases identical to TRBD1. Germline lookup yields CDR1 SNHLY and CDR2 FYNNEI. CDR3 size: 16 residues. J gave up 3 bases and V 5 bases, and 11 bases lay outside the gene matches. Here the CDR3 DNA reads TGTGCCAGCAGTACGGACAGGGTGTTTGGGGACACTGAAGCTTTCTTT. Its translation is CASSTDRVFGDTEAFF.

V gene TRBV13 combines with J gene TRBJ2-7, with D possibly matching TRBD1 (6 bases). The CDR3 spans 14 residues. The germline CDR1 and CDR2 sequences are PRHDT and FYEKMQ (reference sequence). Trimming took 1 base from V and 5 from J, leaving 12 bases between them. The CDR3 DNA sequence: TGTGCCAGCAGCTTAGTAGGTGGGGGCGACGAGCAGTACTTC. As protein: CASSLVGGGDEQYF.

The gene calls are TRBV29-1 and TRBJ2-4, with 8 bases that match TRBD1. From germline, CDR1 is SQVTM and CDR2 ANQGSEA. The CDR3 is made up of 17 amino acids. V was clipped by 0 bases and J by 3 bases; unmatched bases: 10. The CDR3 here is CSVEEWSITGGKNIQYF. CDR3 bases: TGCAGCGTTGAAGAATGGTCTATTACAGGGGGCAAAAACATTCAGTACTTC.

As DNA, the CDR3 is TGTGCCAGCAGTTTGGGAGAAGCAGTGAGCGGCTACACCTTC. It codes for CASSLGEAVSGYTF. The chain recombines TRBV6-5 with TRBJ1-2; D remains ambiguous. CDR3 length: 14 residues. Deletions cut 4 bases from V and 8 bases from J, with 17 bases between. Germline assignment: CDR1 MNHEY and CDR2 SVGAGI.

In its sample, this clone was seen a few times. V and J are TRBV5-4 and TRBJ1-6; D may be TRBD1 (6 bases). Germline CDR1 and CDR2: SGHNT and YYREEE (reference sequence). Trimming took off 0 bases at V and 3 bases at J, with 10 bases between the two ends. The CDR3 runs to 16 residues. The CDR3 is CASSLDRAHYNSPLHF. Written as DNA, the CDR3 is TGTGCCAGCAGCTTGGACAGGGCCCACTATAATTCACCCCTCCACTTT.

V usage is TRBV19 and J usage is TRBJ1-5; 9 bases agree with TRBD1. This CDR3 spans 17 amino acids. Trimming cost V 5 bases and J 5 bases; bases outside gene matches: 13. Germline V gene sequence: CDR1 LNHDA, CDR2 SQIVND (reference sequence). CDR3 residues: CASSVILIGTGYQPQHF. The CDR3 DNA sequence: TGTGCCAGTAGTGTCATACTAATCGGGACAGGGTATCAGCCCCAGCATTTT.

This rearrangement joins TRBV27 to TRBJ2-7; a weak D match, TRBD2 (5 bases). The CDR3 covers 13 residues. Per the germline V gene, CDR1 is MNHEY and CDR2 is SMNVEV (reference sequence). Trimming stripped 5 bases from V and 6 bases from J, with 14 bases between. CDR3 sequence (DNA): TGTGCCAGCAGTCTAGGGCTGGGAGCCGAGCAGTACTTC. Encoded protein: CASSLGLGAEQYF.

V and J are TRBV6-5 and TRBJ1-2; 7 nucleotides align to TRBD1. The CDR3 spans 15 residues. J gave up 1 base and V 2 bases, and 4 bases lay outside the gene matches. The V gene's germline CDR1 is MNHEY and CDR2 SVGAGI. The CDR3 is CASSYIPGGNYGYTF. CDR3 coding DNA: TGTGCCAGCAGTTACATCCCAGGGGGTAACTATGGCTACACCTTC.

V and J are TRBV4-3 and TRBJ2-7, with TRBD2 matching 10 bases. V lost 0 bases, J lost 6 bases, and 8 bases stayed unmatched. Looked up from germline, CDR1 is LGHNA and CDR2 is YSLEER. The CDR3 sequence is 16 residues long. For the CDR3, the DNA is TGCGCCAGCAGCCAAGATAAAAGCGGGAGGGTTGTCGAGCAGTACTTC. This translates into CASSQDKSGRVVEQYF.

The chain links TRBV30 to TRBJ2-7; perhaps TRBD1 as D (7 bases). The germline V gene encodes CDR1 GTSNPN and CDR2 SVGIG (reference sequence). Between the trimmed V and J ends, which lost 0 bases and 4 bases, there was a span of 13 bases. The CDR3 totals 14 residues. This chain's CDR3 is CAWSVGGGAYEQYF. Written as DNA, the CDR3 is TGTGCCTGGAGTGTCGGAGGGGGCGCGTACGAGCAGTACTTC.